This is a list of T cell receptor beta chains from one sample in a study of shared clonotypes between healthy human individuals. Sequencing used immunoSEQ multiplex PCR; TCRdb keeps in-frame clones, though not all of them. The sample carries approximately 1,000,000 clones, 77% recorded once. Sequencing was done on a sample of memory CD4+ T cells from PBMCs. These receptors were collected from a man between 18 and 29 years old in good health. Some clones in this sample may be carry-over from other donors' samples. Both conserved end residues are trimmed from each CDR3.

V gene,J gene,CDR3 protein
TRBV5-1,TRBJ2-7,ASSTGLAGSYEQY
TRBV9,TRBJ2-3,ASSELAGGPVDTQY
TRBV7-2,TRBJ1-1,ASSFSMGGTEAF
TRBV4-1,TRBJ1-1,ASSQETAMNTEAF
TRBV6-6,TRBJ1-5,ASSYNGDQPQH
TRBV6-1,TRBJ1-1,ASGRDRANTEAF
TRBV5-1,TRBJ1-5,ASSLYGDQPQH
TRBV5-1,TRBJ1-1,ASSSGPGDTEAF
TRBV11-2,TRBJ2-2,ASSLEVTIGELF
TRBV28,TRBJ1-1,ASINSGTEAF
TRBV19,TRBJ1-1,ASSGGNSMNTEAF
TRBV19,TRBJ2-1,ASSAHREANEQF
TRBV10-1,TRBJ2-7,ASSGPPNGAGATYEQY
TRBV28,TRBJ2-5,ASSLVSSWETQY
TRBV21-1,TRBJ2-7,ASNSRGPGRYEQY
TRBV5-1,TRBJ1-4,ASRETTNEKLF
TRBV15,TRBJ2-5,ATSRDRGETQY
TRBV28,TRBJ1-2,ASSLPAHYGYT
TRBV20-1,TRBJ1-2,SAPPGYT
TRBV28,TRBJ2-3,ASRVGGSGRRSTDTQY
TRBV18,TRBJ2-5,ASSPPSQAGETQY
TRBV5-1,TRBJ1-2,ASSPSVGNGYT
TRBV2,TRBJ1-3,ASSWTGFGNTIY
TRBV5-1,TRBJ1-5,ASSLVAGNQPQH
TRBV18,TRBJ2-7,ASSPPGREGLLDEQY
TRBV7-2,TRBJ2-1,ASSLIAPGLAYDNEQF
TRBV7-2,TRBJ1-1,ASSPRRYTEAF
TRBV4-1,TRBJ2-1,ASARLAGDNNEQF
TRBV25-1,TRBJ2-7,ASSDHTSGTGEQY
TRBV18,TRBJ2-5,ASSLSTQETQY
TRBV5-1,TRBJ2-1,ASSLPTSGAYNEQF
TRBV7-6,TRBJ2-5,ASSTYRTTLASQETQY
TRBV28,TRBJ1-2,ASSLYRGSYGYT
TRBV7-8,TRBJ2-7,ASSRTGFSYEQY
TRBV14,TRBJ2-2,ASSPQGVPTGELF
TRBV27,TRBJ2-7,ASRPGQGRYEQY
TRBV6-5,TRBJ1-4,ASSTENRVGKLF
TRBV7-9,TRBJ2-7,ASSLPRGGSSYEQY
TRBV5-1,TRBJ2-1,ASRVAGGPGNEQF
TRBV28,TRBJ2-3,ASHVWGTDTQY
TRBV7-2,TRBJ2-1,ASSFPSAGPNEQF
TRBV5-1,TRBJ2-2,ASSSQTGENTGELF
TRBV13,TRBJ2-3,ASSLVGATTDTQY
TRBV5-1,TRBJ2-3,ASRSAARPSDTQY